This TCR beta chain was sequenced in a study of radiation and T cells in renal cell carcinoma. Noted time point: baseline pretreatment blood. Noted treatment: 15 Gy SBRT to primary tumor, nephrectomy 4 weeks later. This renal cell carcinoma was of the clear cell type. The CDR3 consists of 16 residues. Germline CDR1 is LGHNA and CDR2 is YSLEER. Losses at the gene ends were 3 bases for V and 2 bases for J; bases not matched to a gene: 8. Method: immunoSEQ multiplex PCR; TCRdb's copy keeps in-frame clones and lacks some. The profile covers about 130,000 clones, with more than 70% appearing a single time and around 13% taken by the ten largest.

The specimen was blood, collected from a patient whose treatment included radiotherapy and nephrectomy. This chain connects TRBV4-3 to TRBJ2-7; 9 positions match TRBD1. This TCR came from a woman between 50 and 59 years old with renal cell carcinoma. CDR3 sequence: CASSQDRDREAYEQYF. DNA of the CDR3: TGCGCCAGCAGCCAGGACCGGGACAGGGAGGCCTACGAGCAGTACTTC.